The clone carrying this T cell receptor (beta chain) appeared many times. The antigen is not known. V lost 3 bases and J 5 bases, leaving 13 bases between the germline ends. Germline lookup yields CDR1 SEHNR and CDR2 FQNEAQ (reference sequence). This CDR3 has 14 amino acids. This specimen comes from a study of T-cell memory formation after mild COVID-19. Study information: Largely, the TCR clusters proved donor specific.

Points from the study as a whole: Clones from the second wave (peaking day 37) had unconfirmed SARS-CoV-2 specificity.

MiXCR was run by TCRdb on the 5' RACE reads, yielding one entry per CDR3 protein. The sample records roughly 400,000 distinct CDR3 sequences, around 17% being singletons. V gene TRBV7-9 combines with J gene TRBJ2-5; D call uncertain. This receptor was obtained from a man between 18 and 35 years old who had mild COVID-19 (a few samples of this study predate the infection). Cell type and time point are not known. Source material: PBMCs or a T cell subset sorted from them (not recorded which). The CDR3, as DNA: TGTGCCAGCAGCTTCAACGTACGGTGGGAGACCCAGTACTTC. The encoded protein is CASSFNVRWETQYF.